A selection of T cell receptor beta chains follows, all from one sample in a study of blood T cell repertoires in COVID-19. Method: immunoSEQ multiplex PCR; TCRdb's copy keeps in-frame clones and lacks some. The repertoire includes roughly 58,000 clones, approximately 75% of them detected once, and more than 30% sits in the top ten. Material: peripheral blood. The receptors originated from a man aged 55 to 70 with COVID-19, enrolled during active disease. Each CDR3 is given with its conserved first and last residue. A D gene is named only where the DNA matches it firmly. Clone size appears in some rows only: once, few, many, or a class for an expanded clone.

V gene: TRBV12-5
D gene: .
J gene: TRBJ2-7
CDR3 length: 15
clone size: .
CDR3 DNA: TGTGCTAGTGGTTTGGTACGTAGGGGATCCTACGAGCAGTACTTC
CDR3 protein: CASGLVRRGSYEQYF

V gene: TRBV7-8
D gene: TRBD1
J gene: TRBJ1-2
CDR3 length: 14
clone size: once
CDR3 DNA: TGTGCCAGCAGCTTAGGACAGGGGTACGCTGGCTACACCTTC
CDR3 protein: CASSLGQGYAGYTF

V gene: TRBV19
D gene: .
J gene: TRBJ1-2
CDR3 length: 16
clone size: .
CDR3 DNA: TGTGCCAGTAGTAACCCTAAGACAGGCCTTAACTATGGCTACACCTTC
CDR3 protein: CASSNPKTGLNYGYTF

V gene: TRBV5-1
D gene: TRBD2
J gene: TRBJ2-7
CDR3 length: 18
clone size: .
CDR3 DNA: TGCGCCAGCAGCCCCTTCCCAATGAGCGGGAGTCGGCCCTACGAGCAGTACTTC
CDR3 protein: CASSPFPMSGSRPYEQYF

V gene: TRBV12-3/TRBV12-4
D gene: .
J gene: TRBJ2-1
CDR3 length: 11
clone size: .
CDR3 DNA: TGTGCCAGCTCCCCGAGGAATGAGCAGTTCTTC
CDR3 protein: CASSPRNEQFF

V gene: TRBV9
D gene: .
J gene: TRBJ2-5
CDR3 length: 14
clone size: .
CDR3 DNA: TGTGCCAGCAGCGTGGGGGGAGGCCAAGAGACCCAGTACTTC
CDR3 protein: CASSVGGGQETQYF

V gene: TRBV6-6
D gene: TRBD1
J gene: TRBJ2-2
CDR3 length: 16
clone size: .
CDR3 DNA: TGTGCCAGCAGTGCCTCCGGGACAGGGAAGTCCGGGGAGCTGTTTTTT
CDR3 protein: CASSASGTGKSGELFF

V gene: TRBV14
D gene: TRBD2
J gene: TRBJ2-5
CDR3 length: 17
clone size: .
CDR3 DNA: TGTGCCAGCAGCCAAGAACTCTTAGCGGGAGTGGGGGAGACCCAGTACTTC
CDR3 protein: CASSQELLAGVGETQYF

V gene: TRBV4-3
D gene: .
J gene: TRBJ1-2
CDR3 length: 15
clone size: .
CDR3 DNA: TGCGCCAGCAGCCAAGAGTGGGGGGATGTGCTTGGCTACACCTTC
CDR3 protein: CASSQEWGDVLGYTF

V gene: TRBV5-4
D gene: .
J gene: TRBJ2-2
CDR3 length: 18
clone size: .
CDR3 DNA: TGTGCCAGCAGCTCGCCGGGTCGGGAGTCAGTAGGCACCGGGGAGCTGTTTTTT
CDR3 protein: CASSSPGRESVGTGELFF

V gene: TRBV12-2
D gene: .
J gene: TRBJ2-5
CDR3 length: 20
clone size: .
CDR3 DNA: TGTGCAAGTCGCTTAGCGGGATGGATGTCTAGCGGGGGATCCTGGGAGACCCAGTACTTC
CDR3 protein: CASRLAGWMSSGGSWETQYF

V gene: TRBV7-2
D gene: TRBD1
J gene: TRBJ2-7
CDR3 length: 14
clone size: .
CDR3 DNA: TGTGCCAGCAGCTTAGGGCAGGGGGTGTACGAGCAGTACTTC
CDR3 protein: CASSLGQGVYEQYF

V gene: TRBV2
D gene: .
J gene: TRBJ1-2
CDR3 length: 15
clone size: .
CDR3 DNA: TGTGCCAGCAGTGTAGGGCGAGGGAAAAACTATGGCTACACCTTC
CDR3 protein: CASSVGRGKNYGYTF

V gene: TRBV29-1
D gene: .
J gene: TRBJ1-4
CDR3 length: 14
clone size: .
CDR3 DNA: TGCAGCGTTGAACATCCATCAACTAATGAAAAACTGTTTTTT
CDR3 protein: CSVEHPSTNEKLFF

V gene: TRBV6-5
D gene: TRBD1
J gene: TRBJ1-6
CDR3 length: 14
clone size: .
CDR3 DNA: TGTGCCGTAAAAGGGACAGGGACGGGCTCACCCCTCCACTTT
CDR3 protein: CAVKGTGTGSPLHF

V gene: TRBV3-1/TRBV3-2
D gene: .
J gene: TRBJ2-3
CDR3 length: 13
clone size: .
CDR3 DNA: TGTGCCAGCAGCCAAGGGGGAGTTAAGACGCAGTATTTT
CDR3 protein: CASSQGGVKTQYF

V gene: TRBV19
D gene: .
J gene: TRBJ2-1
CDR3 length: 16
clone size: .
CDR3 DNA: TGTGCCAGTAGTAAACGAGGGACTGTAATAGGAAATGAGCAGTTCTTC
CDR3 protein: CASSKRGTVIGNEQFF